Each of the 10 T cell receptor beta chains below was sequenced from the same sample in a study of T cell responses to AZD1222 COVID-19 vaccine. Assay used: immunoSEQ multiplex PCR; TCRdb lists only in-frame clones, some missing. Here the sample spans 140,000 or so clones, 90% to 95% being singletons. The input for sequencing was peripheral blood, taken on day 0 of AZD1222 vaccination. The receptor set was obtained from an adult in good health.

The gene calls are TRBV5-1 and TRBJ1-1; D perhaps matches TRBD1 (5 bases). CDR3 length equals 14 residues. The ends were cut back, 3 bases at V and 4 bases at J, with 13 bases in the middle. Germline V gene sequence: CDR1 SGHRS, CDR2 YFSETQ. The CDR3: CASSSTQGRTEAFF. CDR3 nucleotides: TGCGCCAGCAGCTCGACGCAGGGACGCACTGAAGCTTTCTTT.

In DNA form, the CDR3 reads TGTGCCAGCAGTGTCGTTGGGGCATATCAAGAGACCCAGTACTTC. Translating it yields CASSVVGAYQETQYF. The chain joins TRBV2 to TRBJ2-5; tentatively, D is TRBD1 (5 bases). Trimming took 4 bases from V and 2 from J, leaving 14 bases between them. This CDR3 is 15 amino acids long. In germline, CDR1 is SNHLY, CDR2 FYNNEI.

This clone was counted a single time. The chain recombines TRBV25-1 with TRBJ2-7; D unclear. The CDR3 totals 14 residues. Deletions cut 4 bases from V and 5 bases from J, with 15 bases between. Germline V gene data show CDR1 as MGHDK and CDR2 as SYGVNS. CDR3 residues: CASSAGPLADEQYF. The CDR3 DNA is TGTGCCAGCAGTGCAGGTCCCTTAGCCGACGAGCAGTACTTC.

The rearrangement links TRBV28 to TRBJ1-3; D is uncertain. Germline CDR1 reads MDHEN; CDR2 reads SYDVKM. V was pared by 3 bases and J by 6 bases, with 12 bases between. This CDR3 comprises 14 residues. Here the CDR3 reads CASSFSGIVNTIYF. CDR3 DNA sequence: TGTGCCAGCAGTTTTTCGGGGATTGTAAACACCATATATTTT.

The chain joins TRBV7-5 to TRBJ1-2. TRBV7-5 is assigned pseudogene status. The CDR3 is made up of 17 amino acids. The CDR3 DNA reads TGTGTCAGAGGTGCCGGGACCCAAAAGGGGTCTAACTATGGCTACACCTTC. Translated, it gives CVRGAGTQKGSNYGYTF.

The V and J genes are TRBV25-1 and TRBJ2-3; D is possibly TRBD1 (5 bases). Germline CDR1 MGHDK, CDR2 SYGVNS. The CDR3 has 14 residues. Trimming removed 3 bases at V and 1 base at J, with 8 bases between. CDR3 DNA sequence: TGTGCCAGCAGTGACGAAGGGGGCACAGATACGCAGTATTTT. Translated: CASSDEGGTDTQYF.

The chain links TRBV7-8 to TRBJ1-5; TRBD1 is a possible D gene (6 bases). Trimming stripped 5 bases from V and 7 bases from J, with 15 bases between. CDR1 and CDR2 (germline): SGHVS, FQNEAQ. CDR3 size: 14 residues. The CDR3 loop is CASSPRGSRQPQHF. DNA of the CDR3: TGTGCCAGCAGCCCCAGGGGTTCGAGGCAGCCCCAGCATTTT.

The sample holds one count of this clone. This chain links TRBV5-1 with TRBJ1-6; TRBD1 aligns across 7 bases. The length of the CDR3 is 14 residues. Germline lookup yields CDR1 SGHRS and CDR2 YFSETQ. V dropped 6 bases and J dropped 5; count of bases not matched to a gene: 5. CDR3 nucleotides: TGCGCCAGCACCCCGACAGGGAATAATTCACCCCTCCACTTT. Protein product: CASTPTGNNSPLHF.

This chain connects TRBV4-2 to TRBJ2-7; 15 bases match TRBD2. The CDR3 is made up of 16 amino acids. The V and J ends lost 4 bases and 7 bases, in that order; junction bases with no gene match: 8. Germline V gene lookup returns CDR1 LGHNA and CDR2 YNFKEQ. The DNA for the CDR3 is TGTGCCAGCAGCCCTTATCGGACTAGCGGGGGGGCGGAGCAGTACTTC. It yields the protein CASSPYRTSGGAEQYF.

The rearrangement joins TRBV9 to TRBJ2-1; D unclear. This CDR3 contains 14 residues. V was trimmed by 7 bases and J by 5 bases, leaving 16 bases between them. The germline V gene has CDR1 SGDLS and CDR2 YYNGEE. This chain's CDR3 is CASSSPSWDNEQFF. The CDR3 nucleotides read TGTGCCAGCTCAAGTCCCTCGTGGGACAATGAGCAGTTCTTC.